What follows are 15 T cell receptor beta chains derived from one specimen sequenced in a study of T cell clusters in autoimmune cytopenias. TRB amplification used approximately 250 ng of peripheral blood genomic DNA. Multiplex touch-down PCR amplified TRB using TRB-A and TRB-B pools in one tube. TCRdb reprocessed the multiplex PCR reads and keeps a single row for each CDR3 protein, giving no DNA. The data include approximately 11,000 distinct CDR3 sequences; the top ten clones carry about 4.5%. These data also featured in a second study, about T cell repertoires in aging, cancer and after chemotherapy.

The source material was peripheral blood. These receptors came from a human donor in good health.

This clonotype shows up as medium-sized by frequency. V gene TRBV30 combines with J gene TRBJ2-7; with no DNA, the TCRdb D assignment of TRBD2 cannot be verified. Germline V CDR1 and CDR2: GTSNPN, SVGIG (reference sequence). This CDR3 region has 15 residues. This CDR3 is CAWIPTGGGPYEQYF.

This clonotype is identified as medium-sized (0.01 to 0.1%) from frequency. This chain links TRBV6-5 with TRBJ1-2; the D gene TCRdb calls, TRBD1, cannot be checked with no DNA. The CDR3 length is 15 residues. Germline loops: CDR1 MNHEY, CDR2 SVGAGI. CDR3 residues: CASRPPGGGTYGYTF.

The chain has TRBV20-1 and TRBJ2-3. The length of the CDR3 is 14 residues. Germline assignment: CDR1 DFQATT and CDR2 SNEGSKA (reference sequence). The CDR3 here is CSAINPFGTDTQYF.

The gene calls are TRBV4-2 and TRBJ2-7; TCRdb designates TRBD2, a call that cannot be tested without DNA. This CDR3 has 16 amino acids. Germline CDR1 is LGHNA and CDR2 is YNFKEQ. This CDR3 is CASSQALTSQSHEQYF.

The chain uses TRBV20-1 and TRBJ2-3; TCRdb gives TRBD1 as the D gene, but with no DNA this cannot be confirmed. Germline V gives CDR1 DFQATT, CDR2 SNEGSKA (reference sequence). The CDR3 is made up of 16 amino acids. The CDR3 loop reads CSARYPAVPGTDTQYF.

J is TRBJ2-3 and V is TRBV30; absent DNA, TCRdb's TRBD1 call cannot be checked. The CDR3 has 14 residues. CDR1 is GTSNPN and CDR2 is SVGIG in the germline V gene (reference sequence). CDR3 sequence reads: CAWSSDRSTDTQYF.

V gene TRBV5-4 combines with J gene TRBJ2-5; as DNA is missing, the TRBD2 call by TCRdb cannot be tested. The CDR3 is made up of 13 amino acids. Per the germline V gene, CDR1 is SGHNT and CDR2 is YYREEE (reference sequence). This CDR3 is CASSLEGRETQYF. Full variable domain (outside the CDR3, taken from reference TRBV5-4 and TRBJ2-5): ETGVTQSPTHLIKTRGQQVTLRCSSQSGHNTVSWYQQALGQGPQFIFQYYREEENGRGNFPPRFSGLQFPNYSSELNVNALELDDSALYLCASSLEGRETQYFGPGTRLLVL.

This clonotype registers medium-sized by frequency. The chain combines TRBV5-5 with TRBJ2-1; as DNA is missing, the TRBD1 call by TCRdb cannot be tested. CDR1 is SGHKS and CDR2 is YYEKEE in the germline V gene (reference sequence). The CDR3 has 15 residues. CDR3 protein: CASSLDGDSYNEQFF.

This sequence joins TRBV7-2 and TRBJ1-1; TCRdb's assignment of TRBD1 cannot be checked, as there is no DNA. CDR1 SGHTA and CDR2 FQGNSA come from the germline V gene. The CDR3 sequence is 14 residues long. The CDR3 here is CASSPGRMNTEAFF.

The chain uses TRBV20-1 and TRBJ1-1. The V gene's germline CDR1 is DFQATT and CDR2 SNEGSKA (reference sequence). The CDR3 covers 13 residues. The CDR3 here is CSARDPTKGRAFF.

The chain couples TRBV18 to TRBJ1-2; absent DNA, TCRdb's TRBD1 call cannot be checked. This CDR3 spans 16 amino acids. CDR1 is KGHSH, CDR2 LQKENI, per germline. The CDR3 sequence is CASSPPSSQGAYGYTF.

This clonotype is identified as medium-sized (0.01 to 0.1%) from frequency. The CDR3 sequence: CASSYSTDSMEGYTF. The V gene is TRBV6-6, the J gene TRBJ1-2; TCRdb calls TRBD1, which cannot be checked without DNA. The CDR3 is 15 amino acids. In germline, CDR1 is MNHNY, CDR2 SVGAGI (reference sequence).

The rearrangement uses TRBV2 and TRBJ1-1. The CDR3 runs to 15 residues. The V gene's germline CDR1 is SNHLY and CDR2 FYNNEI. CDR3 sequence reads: CASSEERRMNTEAFF.

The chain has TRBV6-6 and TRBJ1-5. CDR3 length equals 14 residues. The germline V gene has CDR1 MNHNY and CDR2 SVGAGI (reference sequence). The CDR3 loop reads CASSYSEGSQPQHF.

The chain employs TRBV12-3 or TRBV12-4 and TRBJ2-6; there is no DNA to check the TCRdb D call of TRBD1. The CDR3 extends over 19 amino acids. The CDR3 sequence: CASSPTGGIRSSGANVLTF.